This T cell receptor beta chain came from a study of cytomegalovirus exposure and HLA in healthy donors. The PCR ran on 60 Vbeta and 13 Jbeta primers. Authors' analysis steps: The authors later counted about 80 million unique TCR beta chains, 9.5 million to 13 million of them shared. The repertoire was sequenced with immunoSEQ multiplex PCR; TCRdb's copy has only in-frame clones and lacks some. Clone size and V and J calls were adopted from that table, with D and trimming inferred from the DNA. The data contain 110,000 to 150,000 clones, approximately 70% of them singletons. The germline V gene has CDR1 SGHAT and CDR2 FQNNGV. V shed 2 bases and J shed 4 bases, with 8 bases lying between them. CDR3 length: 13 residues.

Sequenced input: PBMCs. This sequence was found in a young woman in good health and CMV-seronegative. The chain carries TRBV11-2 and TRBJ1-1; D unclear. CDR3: CASSLRGATEAFF. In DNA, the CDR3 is TGTGCCAGCAGCTTACGGGGAGCCACTGAAGCTTTCTTT.